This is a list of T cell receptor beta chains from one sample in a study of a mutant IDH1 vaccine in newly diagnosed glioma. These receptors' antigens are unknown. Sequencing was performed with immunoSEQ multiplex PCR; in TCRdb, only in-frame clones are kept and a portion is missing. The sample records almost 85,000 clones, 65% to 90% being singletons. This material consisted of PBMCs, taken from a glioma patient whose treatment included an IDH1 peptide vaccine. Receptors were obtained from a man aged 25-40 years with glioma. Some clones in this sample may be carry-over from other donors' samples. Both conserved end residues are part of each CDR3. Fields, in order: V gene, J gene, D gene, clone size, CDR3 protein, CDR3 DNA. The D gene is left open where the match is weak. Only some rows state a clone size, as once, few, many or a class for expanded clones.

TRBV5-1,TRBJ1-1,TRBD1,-,CASSYIGQGSTEAFF,TGCGCCAGCAGCTACATCGGACAGGGAAGCACTGAAGCTTTCTTT
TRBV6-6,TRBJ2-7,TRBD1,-,CASSHPRTGTYEQYF,TGTGCCAGCAGCCACCCCAGGACAGGGACCTACGAGCAGTACTTC
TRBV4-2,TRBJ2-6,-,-,CASSQEGGTGANVLTF,TGTGCCAGCAGCCAAGAAGGAGGGACTGGGGCCAACGTCCTGACTTTC
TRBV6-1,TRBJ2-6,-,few,CASRESRTGANVLTF,TGTGCCAGCAGGGAGTCAAGAACTGGGGCCAACGTCCTGACTTTC
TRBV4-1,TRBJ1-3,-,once,CASSRTPRTLGNTIYF,TGCGCCAGCAGCCGAACACCGAGGACCCTCGGAAACACCATATATTTT
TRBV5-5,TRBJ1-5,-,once,CASSLDSAAQPQHF,TGTGCCAGCAGCTTGGACAGCGCGGCTCAGCCCCAGCATTTT
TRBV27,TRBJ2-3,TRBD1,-,CASSPRQGAISDTQYF,TGTGCCAGCAGTCCGAGACAGGGGGCTATATCAGATACGCAGTATTTT
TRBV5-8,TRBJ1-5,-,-,CASSLGQPQHF,TGTGCCAGCAGCTTAGGGCAGCCCCAGCATTTT
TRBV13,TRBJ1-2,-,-,CASSRLTISGEGRANYGYTF,TGTGCCAGCAGCCGTTTAACTATATCCGGGGAAGGACGAGCTAACTATGGCTACACCTTC
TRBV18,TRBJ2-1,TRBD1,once,CASSPYFGTDYNEQFF,TGTGCCAGCTCACCTTATTTCGGGACAGATTACAATGAGCAGTTCTTC
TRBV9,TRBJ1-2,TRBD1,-,CASSVARTGGGRDGYTF,TGTGCCAGCAGCGTAGCGCGGACAGGGGGCGGTCGAGATGGCTACACCTTC
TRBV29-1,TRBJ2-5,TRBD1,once,CSGQGQTQYF,TGCAGCGGACAGGGTCAGACCCAGTACTTC
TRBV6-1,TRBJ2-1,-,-,CASSEGTGSYNEQFF,TGTGCCAGCAGTGAAGGCACGGGTTCCTACAATGAGCAGTTCTTC
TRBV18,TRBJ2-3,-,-,CASSPPFGGTDTQYF,TGTGCCAGCTCACCACCGTTTGGGGGCACAGATACGCAGTATTTT
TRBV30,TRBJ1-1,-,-,CAWSVGQSFGAFF,TGTGCCTGGAGTGTAGGCCAGTCATTTGGAGCTTTCTTT
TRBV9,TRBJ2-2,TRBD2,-,CASRFRLAEDTGELFF,TGTGCCAGCAGGTTCAGACTAGCGGAAGACACCGGGGAGCTGTTTTTT
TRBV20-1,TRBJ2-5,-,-,CRRGEETQYF,TGCCGTAGGGGGGAGGAGACCCAGTACTTC
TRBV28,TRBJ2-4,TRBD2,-,CASSVITSGNVGRAKNIQYF,TGTGCCAGCAGTGTCATTACTAGCGGGAATGTCGGGAGGGCCAAAAACATTCAGTACTTC
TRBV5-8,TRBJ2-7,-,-,CASSLRLGRAETYEQYF,TGTGCCAGCAGCCTACGTCTTGGGCGGGCTGAGACCTACGAGCAGTACTTC
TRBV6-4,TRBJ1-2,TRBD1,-,CASSDTAIGTRGDYGYTF,TGTGCCAGCAGTGACACGGCAATCGGAACCAGGGGGGACTATGGCTACACCTTC
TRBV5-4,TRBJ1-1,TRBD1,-,CASSLVGQVNTEAFF,TGTGCCAGCAGCTTGGTTGGACAGGTGAACACTGAAGCTTTCTTT
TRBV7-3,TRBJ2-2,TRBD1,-,CASSPTGLNTGELFF,TGTGCCAGCAGCCCGACAGGGTTAAACACCGGGGAGCTGTTTTTT
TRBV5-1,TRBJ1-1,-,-,CASSLDRGMGTEAFF,TGCGCCAGCAGCTTGGATCGGGGGATGGGTACTGAAGCTTTCTTT
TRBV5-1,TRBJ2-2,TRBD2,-,CACTAGGNTGELFF,TGCGCGTGCACGGCGGGAGGAAACACCGGGGAGCTGTTTTTT
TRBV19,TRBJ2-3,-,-,CASSIGPRNRVHTQYF,TGTGCCAGTAGTATAGGGCCCAGAAACAGGGTGCATACGCAGTATTTT
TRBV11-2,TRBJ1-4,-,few,CASSPGPNEKLFF,TGTGCCAGCAGCCCCGGGCCTAATGAAAAACTGTTTTTT